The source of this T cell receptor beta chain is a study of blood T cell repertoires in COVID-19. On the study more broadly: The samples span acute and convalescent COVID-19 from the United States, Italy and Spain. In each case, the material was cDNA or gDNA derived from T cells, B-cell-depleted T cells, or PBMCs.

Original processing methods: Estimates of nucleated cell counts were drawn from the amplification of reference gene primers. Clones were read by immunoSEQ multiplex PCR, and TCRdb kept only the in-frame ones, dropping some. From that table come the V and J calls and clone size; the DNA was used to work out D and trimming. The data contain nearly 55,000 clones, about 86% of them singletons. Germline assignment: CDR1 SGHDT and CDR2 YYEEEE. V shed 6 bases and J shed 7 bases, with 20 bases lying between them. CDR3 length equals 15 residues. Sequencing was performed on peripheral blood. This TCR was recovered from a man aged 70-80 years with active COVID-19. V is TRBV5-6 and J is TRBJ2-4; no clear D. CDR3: CASTLLGASENIQYF. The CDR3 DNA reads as TGTGCCAGCACTCTCCTCGGCGCATCGGAGAACATTCAGTACTTC.